The 8 T cell receptor beta chains listed next were all sequenced from one sample in a study of Graves' ophthalmopathy and Graves' hyperthyroidism. Amplified material comprised TCR beta CDR3 regions derived from RNA transcripts. Second-round multiplex PCR came after first-round RT-PCR with HTBI primers. TCRdb reanalysed the multiplex PCR reads using MiXCR and keeps one entry per CDR3 protein. The table includes around 1.1 million distinct CDR3 sequences, less than 45% detected once. The sequencing sample was made of peripheral blood or thyroid tissue (not recorded which). These receptor sequences come from an adult man with Graves' hyperthyroidism.

With respect to this clonotype: It differs at one base from a far larger clone, so likely a read error. The chain carries TRBV12-3 or TRBV12-4 and TRBJ1-4; D remains unclear. CDR3 length equals 14 residues. The CDR3 DNA reads as TGTGCCAGCAGTTTGACGGCAACTAATGGAAAACTGTTTTTT. This sequence encodes CASSLTATNGKLFF.

The chain is built from TRBV20-1 and TRBJ2-2; 11 nucleotides align to TRBD2. The ends lost 3 bases at V and 4 bases at J; junction bases unmatched: 7. The germline V gene has CDR1 DFQATT and CDR2 SNEGSKA (reference sequence). The CDR3 spans 16 residues. The DNA for the CDR3 is TGCAGTGCTAGTCAGACGCTAGCGGGAGGCACCGGGGAGCTGTTTTTT. As protein: CSASQTLAGGTGELFF.

This clonotype has a count of ten or more. V is TRBV7-2 and J is TRBJ1-5, with D unclear. V was clipped by 3 bases and J by 7 bases, with 13 bases between them. The CDR3 has 14 residues. Germline CDR1 reads SGHTA; CDR2 reads FQGNSA. CDR3 sequence reads: CASSFWPAGQPQHF. The CDR3 DNA reads as TGTGCCAGCAGCTTCTGGCCCGCGGGGCAGCCCCAGCATTTT.

Concerning this clonotype: This is likely a read error, given that the CDR3 carries no conserved phenylalanine or tryptophan at its end. The chain combines TRBV2 with TRBJ1-5, with 7 bases matching TRBD1. Germline CDR1 is SNHLY and CDR2 is FYNNEI. Losses at the gene ends were 5 bases for V and 6 bases for J; bases not matched to a gene: 10. The CDR3 spans 15 residues. CDR3 DNA sequence: TGTGCCAGCAGTCCCAAGACAGGGACCGGTCAGCCCCAGCATCTT. Its translation: CASSPKTGTGQPQHL.

In regard to this clonotype: A junction end diverges from the germline sequence, so it may reflect a read error. This rearrangement joins TRBV10-3 to TRBJ2-5, with TRBD1 matching 10 bases. Looked up from germline, CDR1 is ENHRY and CDR2 is SYGVKD. The CDR3 contains 16 residues. This CDR3 reads CASSYSGQGFRQPQYF. The CDR3 bases are TGTGCCAGCAGTTACTCGGGACAGGGGTTCCGGCAGCCCCAGTACTTC.

This clonotype showed up just a few times. The chain couples TRBV4-3 to TRBJ2-7; TRBD2 might be the D (7 bases). From germline, CDR1 is LGHNA and CDR2 YSLEER. Trimming pared 4 bases from V and 5 bases from J, leaving 15 bases between. CDR3 length: 14 amino acids. The CDR3 spells CASSPEGGRHEQYF. CDR3 sequence (DNA): TGCGCCAGCAGCCCCGAGGGGGGGCGCCACGAGCAGTACTTC.

Many counts were recorded for this clonotype. The chain employs TRBV29-1 and TRBJ2-7; D gene uncertain. The CDR3 is 12 residues long. The germline V and J ends were trimmed by 1 base and 0 bases, with 4 bases remaining between them. Germline assignment: CDR1 SQVTM and CDR2 ANQGSEA. As DNA, the CDR3 is TGCAGCGTTGAAGTGTACTCCTACGAGCAGTACTTC. Translating gives CSVEVYSYEQYF.

This clonotype came up many times. V usage is TRBV15 and J usage is TRBJ2-7; D gene ambiguous. V lost 5 bases and J 2 bases, leaving 10 bases between the germline ends. This CDR3 has 13 residues. Germline-derived CDR1 and CDR2 are LNHNV and YYDKDF (reference sequence). CDR3 sequence reads: CATSGYRAYEQYF. The CDR3 DNA is TGTGCCACCAGCGGCTACAGAGCCTACGAGCAGTACTTC. Variable domain in full (rest from reference TRBV15 and TRBJ2-7): DAMVIQNPRYQVTQFGKPVTLSCSQTLNHNVMYWYQQKSSQAPKLLFHYYDKDFNNEADTPDNFQSRRPNTSFCFLDIRSPGLGDTAMYLCATSGYRAYEQYFGPGTRLTVT.